This entry lists 17 T cell receptor beta chains sequenced from one sample in a study of CD8 T cells in Susac syndrome. An amount of RNA that ranged from 0.5 to 1 ug was reverse transcribed with random hexamers. TCRdb itself ran the immunoSEQ multiplex PCR reads through MiXCR, one entry per CDR3 protein. The sample yields 150,000 to 200,000 distinct CDR3 sequences, 80% to 95% seen once. Material for sequencing was CD4+ T cells from PBMCs. The receptor set was obtained from a human donor in good health.

The chain is built from TRBV2 and TRBJ2-3; the D gene could be TRBD1 or TRBD2 (6 bases each). The CDR3 is made up of 16 amino acids. Germline values: CDR1 SNHLY, CDR2 FYNNEI. V was clipped by 7 bases and J by 7 bases, with 24 bases between them. CDR3 DNA: TGTGCCAGCACCCTAATCAAGGGGGGTCCTGGCCATACGCAGTATTTT. Translation: CASTLIKGGPGHTQYF.

The chain is built from TRBV4-1 and TRBJ2-5; the D is unclear. This CDR3 region has 16 residues. Per the germline V gene, CDR1 is MGHRA and CDR2 is YSYEKL. V was shortened by 0 bases and J by 5 bases, with 16 bases between the two germline ends. The CDR3 spells CASSQDLSSFQETQYF. Here the CDR3 DNA reads TGCGCCAGCAGCCAAGATTTATCCAGTTTCCAGGAGACCCAGTACTTC.

The chain carries TRBV5-1 and TRBJ1-1; 10 bases fit TRBD1. Germline assignment: CDR1 SGHRS and CDR2 YFSETQ. This CDR3 region has 13 residues. V shed 3 bases and J 6 bases; nucleotides not matched to a gene: 2. The CDR3 region has the DNA TGCGCCAGCAGCTGGGGGACAGGGGCTGAAGCTTTCTTT. Its protein is CASSWGTGAEAFF. The entire variable domain, with the rest obtained from reference TRBV5-1 and TRBJ1-1, is as follows: KAGVTQTPRYLIKTRGQQVTLSCSPISGHRSVSWYQQTPGQGLQFLFEYFSETQRNKGNFPGRFSGRQFSNSRSEMNVSTLELGDSALYLCASSWGTGAEAFFGQGTRLTVV.

V and J are TRBV10-3 and TRBJ2-5; D unclear. Trimming cost V 6 bases and J 4 bases, with 12 bases left between them. The CDR3 extends over 13 amino acids. The germline CDR1 and CDR2 sequences are ENHRY and SYGVKD. This chain's CDR3 is CAIRPEFGETQYF. The CDR3 bases are TGTGCCATCAGACCGGAGTTCGGAGAGACCCAGTACTTC.

The J gene is TRBJ1-2, the V gene TRBV20-1; weak D call: TRBD1 (5 bases). The CDR3 runs 11 residues. Germline CDR1 and CDR2: DFQATT and SNEGSKA (reference sequence). V was clipped by 6 bases and J by 4 bases, with 9 bases between them. CDR3 amino acids: CSAQGSYGYTF. In DNA form, the CDR3 reads TGCAGTGCGCAGGGCTCCTATGGCTACACCTTC.

This sequence joins TRBV6-5 and TRBJ1-5, with D hard to call. The V and J ends lost 6 bases and 6 bases respectively, with 3 bases between them. The CDR3 covers 10 residues. The V gene's germline CDR1 is MNHEY and CDR2 SVGAGI. The CDR3 spells CASRGQPQHF. For the CDR3, the DNA is TGTGCCAGCAGGGGTCAGCCCCAGCATTTT.

This chain connects TRBV5-1 to TRBJ1-2; TRBD1 matches 7 bases. Germline lookup yields CDR1 SGHRS and CDR2 YFSETQ. Trimming removed 3 bases from V and 0 bases from J; junction bases left unmatched: 8. The CDR3 is made up of 16 amino acids. CDR3 in amino acids: CASSSHLGGSNYGYTF. In nucleotides, the CDR3 is TGCGCCAGCAGCTCTCATTTAGGGGGCTCTAACTATGGCTACACCTTC.

The CDR3 loop reads CASTTGQGAKALHF. CDR3 bases: TGCGCCAGCACGACGGGACAGGGGGCGAAAGCCCTCCACTTT. The V call is TRBV5-1, the J call TRBJ1-6, with 12 bases aligning to TRBD1. From germline, CDR1 is SGHRS and CDR2 YFSETQ. Trimming cost V 6 bases and J 14 bases; bases outside gene matches: 9. The length of the CDR3 is 14 residues.

This chain connects TRBV10-2 to TRBJ1-4, with D uncertain. The CDR3 spans 13 residues. Germline loops: CDR1 WSHSY, CDR2 SAAADI. Trimming took off 8 bases at V and 2 bases at J, with 9 bases between the two ends. In nucleotides, the CDR3 is TGCGCCAGCGGGTCTCGGACTAATGAAAAACTGTTTTTT. Encoded protein: CASGSRTNEKLFF.

This sequence joins TRBV5-1 and TRBJ2-5; D is undetermined. Trimming shortened V by 0 bases and J by 4 bases, and 13 bases separated the two germline ends. This CDR3 is 15 amino acids long. Germline lookup yields CDR1 SGHRS and CDR2 YFSETQ. CDR3 residues: CASSLGSSPSETQYF. The CDR3 nucleotides are TGCGCCAGCAGCTTGGGAAGTAGCCCCTCAGAGACCCAGTACTTC.

The count of this clonotype is one. The rearrangement links TRBV15 to TRBJ1-2; D remains ambiguous. The CDR3 loop spans 14 amino acids. With 1 base removed from V and 4 bases from J, the gap between germline ends came to 10 bases. Germline CDR1 LNHNV, CDR2 YYDKDF (reference sequence). The CDR3 protein is CATSRVEPAYGYTF. The CDR3 region has the DNA TGTGCCACCAGCAGAGTCGAACCAGCCTATGGCTACACCTTC.

The chain carries TRBV3-1 and TRBJ2-5; weak D call: TRBD2 (6 bases). The germline V gene encodes CDR1 LGHDT and CDR2 YNNKEL (reference sequence). This CDR3 is 14 amino acids long. Trimming took off 1 base at V and 6 bases at J, with 12 bases between the two ends. DNA of the CDR3: TGTGCCAGCAGCCAAGGGGGGGTGAGAAAGACCCAGTACTTC. This encodes CASSQGGVRKTQYF.

Regarding this clonotype: At one end the junction does not follow the germline gene, possibly because of a read error. This rearrangement joins TRBV20-1 to TRBJ2-5; D uncertain. The CDR3 extends over 15 amino acids. Germline CDR1 reads DFQATT; CDR2 reads SNEGSKA (reference sequence). The CDR3 coding sequence is TGCAGGGCTACTCAAGATATGGGAACGCTGGAGACCCAGTACTTC. Its protein product is CRATQDMGTLETQYF.

The chain employs TRBV25-1 and TRBJ1-4, with D perhaps TRBD1 (5 bases). The CDR3 totals 13 residues. V lost 4 bases, J lost 8 bases, and 11 bases lay in between. Germline V lookup: CDR1 MGHDK, CDR2 SYGVNS. This chain's CDR3 is CASSGGLGEKLFF. The CDR3 bases are TGTGCCAGCAGTGGGGGGTTAGGGGAAAAACTGTTTTTT.

The chain links TRBV6-5 to TRBJ2-5; D could derive from TRBD1 or TRBD2 (5 bases each). This CDR3 region has 15 residues. Germline V gives CDR1 MNHEY, CDR2 SVGAGI. Trimming took 2 bases from V and 0 from J, leaving 10 bases between them. The DNA of the CDR3 is TGTGCCAGCAGTTACGGCTCGGGACACCAAGAGACCCAGTACTTC. Translation: CASSYGSGHQETQYF.

This chain joins TRBV9 and TRBJ2-2; the D call may be TRBD1 or TRBD2 (5 bases each). Germline CDR1 SGDLS, CDR2 YYNGEE. V gave up 3 bases and J gave up 0 bases, with 12 bases separating them. The CDR3 runs 16 residues. CDR3 amino acids: CASSGKRGANTGELFF. CDR3 nucleotides: TGTGCCAGCAGCGGGAAGAGGGGCGCGAACACCGGGGAGCTGTTTTTT.

CDR3 protein: CASSLGLERYF. CDR3 sequence (DNA): TGTGCCAGCAGCTTAGGACTAGAAAGGTATTTT. The rearrangement links TRBV13 to TRBJ2-3, with a weak D call TRBD2 (5 bases). CDR3 length: 11 residues. V lost 0 bases to trimming and J lost 14 bases, with 9 bases between them. Germline lookup yields CDR1 PRHDT and CDR2 FYEKMQ (reference sequence).